The source of this T cell receptor (beta chain) is a study of pediatric ulcerative colitis. V shed 4 bases, J shed 9 bases, and the junction held 2 bases outside the gene matches. CDR1 is MGHRA, CDR2 YSYEKL, per germline. The CDR3 has 12 amino acids. The rectum was sampled with one to two pinch biopsies at colonoscopy. TCRdb keeps only in-frame clones here, not all; method: immunoSEQ multiplex PCR. The sample has fewer than 25,000 clones; about two thirds are singletons. This TCR derives from a boy under 18 with severe ulcerative colitis. Sample: gut tissue. This chain joins TRBV4-1 and TRBJ2-1, with 8 bases identical to TRBD1. Here the CDR3 reads CASSRDRIEQFF. The CDR3 DNA sequence: TGCGCCAGCAGCCGGGACAGGATTGAGCAGTTCTTC.